This T cell receptor (beta chain) is from a study of blood T cell repertoires in COVID-19. Per the original data handling: It was from reference gene primer amplification that nucleated cell counts were estimated. Produced via immunoSEQ multiplex PCR; TCRdb's table is partial and in-frame only. V and J calls and clone size are given by that table; D and trimming were obtained from the DNA. The profile shows about 100,000 clones, just over 85% of them singletons. This CDR3 has 13 residues. Germline values: CDR1 MDHEN, CDR2 SYDVKM. V lost 6 bases to trimming and J lost 0 bases, with 6 bases between them. This clone is a singleton in its sample. Participants' reported clinical history set cohort assignment.

The chain employs TRBV28 and TRBJ2-1; D gene ambiguous. The clonotype was recovered from a woman aged 50 to 65 who had recovered from COVID-19. The sample taken for sequencing was PBMCs or T cells enriched from blood (not recorded which). The CDR3 coding sequence is TGTGCCAGCAGGACTGACTCCTACAATGAGCAGTTCTTC. Protein product: CASRTDSYNEQFF. Full variable domain (rest looked up from reference TRBV28 and TRBJ2-1): DVKVTQSSRYLVKRTGEKVFLECVQDMDHENMFWYRQDPGLGLRLIYFSYDVKMKEKGDIPEGYSVSREKKERFSLILESASTNQTSMYLCASRTDSYNEQFFGPGTRLTVL.